This T cell receptor (beta chain) appears in the sequencing data of a study of identical twins. Study conclusions and caveats: Within cord blood, abundant beta clonotypes carried fewer insertions, but memory repertoires showed no such trend.

This clonotype has just a few counts. Its antigen is unknown. Germline V gene sequence: CDR1 DFQATT, CDR2 SNEGSKA (reference sequence). The CDR3 length is 13 residues. V trimming: 3 bases; J trimming: 9 bases; junction bases outside the gene matches: 5. MiXCR, applied by TCRdb to the 5' RACE reads, yields one record per CDR3 protein. The sample holds over 600,000 distinct CDR3 sequences, approximately 22% seen once. These records were also assigned to another study, of T cells expressing NK-cell markers.

The sequencing input was PBMCs. The V gene is TRBV20-1, the J gene TRBJ2-1; 10 bases align to TRBD2. The source is a woman in her late teens or twenties in good health. In nucleotides, the CDR3 is TGCAGTGCTAGCGTTTTAGCGGGAGGTGAGCAGTTCTTC. This encodes CSASVLAGGEQFF.